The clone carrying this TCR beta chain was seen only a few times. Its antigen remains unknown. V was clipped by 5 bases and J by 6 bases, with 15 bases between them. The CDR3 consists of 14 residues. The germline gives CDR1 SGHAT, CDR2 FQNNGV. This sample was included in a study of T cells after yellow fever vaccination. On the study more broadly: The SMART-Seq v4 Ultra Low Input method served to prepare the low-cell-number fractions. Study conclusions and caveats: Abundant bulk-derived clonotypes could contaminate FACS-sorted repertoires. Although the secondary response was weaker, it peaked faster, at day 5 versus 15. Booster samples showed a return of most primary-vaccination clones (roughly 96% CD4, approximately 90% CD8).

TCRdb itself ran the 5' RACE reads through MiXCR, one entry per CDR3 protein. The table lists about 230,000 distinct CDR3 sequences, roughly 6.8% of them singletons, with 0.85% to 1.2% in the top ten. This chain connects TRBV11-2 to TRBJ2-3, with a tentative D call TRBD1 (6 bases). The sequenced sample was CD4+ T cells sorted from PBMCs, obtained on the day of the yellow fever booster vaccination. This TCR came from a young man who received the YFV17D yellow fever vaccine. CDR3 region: CASSPYRAEDTQYF. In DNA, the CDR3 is TGTGCCAGCAGCCCATACAGGGCCGAGGATACGCAGTATTTT.